Presented here are 15 T cell receptor beta chains from one specimen sequenced in a study of identical twins. TCRdb reanalysed the 5' RACE reads using MiXCR and keeps one entry per CDR3 protein. The profile shows about 470,000 distinct CDR3 sequences, approximately 24% of them singletons. These data were likewise used in another study, on T cells expressing NK-cell markers.

The sequenced sample was CD4+ T cells sorted from blood. The receptors were sampled from a woman under 30 in good health.

This rearrangement joins TRBV5-1 to TRBJ2-5; no definite D call. Germline lookup yields CDR1 SGHRS and CDR2 YFSETQ. The CDR3 length is 14 residues. V dropped 0 bases and J dropped 4 bases, with 10 bases sitting between them. The CDR3 region has the DNA TGCGCCAGCAGCTTGGGCGTCTCCCCAGAGACCCAGTACTTC. Its protein is CASSLGVSPETQYF.

In its sample, this clonotype was seen a few times. The J gene is TRBJ1-2, the V gene TRBV20-1; unclear D gene. The length of the CDR3 is 11 residues. Germline V gene lookup returns CDR1 DFQATT and CDR2 SNEGSKA (reference sequence). The germline V and J ends were trimmed by 0 bases and 4 bases, with 3 bases remaining between them. The CDR3 sequence is CSAREAYGYTF. The CDR3, as DNA: TGCAGTGCTAGAGAGGCCTATGGCTACACCTTC.

This clonotype was recorded at least ten times. The J gene is TRBJ1-1, the V gene TRBV12-3 or TRBV12-4; D remains ambiguous. The CDR3 sequence is 15 residues long. Trimming left V 2 bases short and J 0 bases short, with 10 bases between. CDR3 coding DNA: TGTGCCAGCAGTTTATCGGCAGGACTGAACACTGAAGCTTTCTTT. Its translation: CASSLSAGLNTEAFF.

In this sample, this clonotype turned up a few times. V is TRBV2 and J is TRBJ1-5, with no clear D. The CDR3 totals 13 residues. Germline CDR1 and CDR2: SNHLY and FYNNEI. Trimming took off 4 bases at V and 3 bases at J, with 7 bases between the two ends. The CDR3 region has the DNA TGTGCCAGCAGTGGACGGAACAATCAGCCCCAGCATTTT. Translated: CASSGRNNQPQHF.

V usage is TRBV11-3 and J usage is TRBJ2-1; no clear D. The CDR3 extends over 12 amino acids. The V gene's germline CDR1 is SGHNT and CDR2 YENEEA. Trimming took off 8 bases at V and 8 bases at J, with 13 bases between the two ends. Written as DNA, the CDR3 is TGTGCCAGCGGACGGGTATTTCATGAGCAGTTCTTC. It yields the protein CASGRVFHEQFF.

The chain has TRBV4-3 and TRBJ2-7; TRBD2 matches 7 bases. V lost 1 base, J lost 4 bases, and 10 bases stayed unmatched. This CDR3 comprises 16 residues. CDR1 is LGHNA and CDR2 is YSLEER in the germline V gene. The CDR3 region has the DNA TGCGCCAGCAGCCAAGGCTGGGGAGGGCCGGTGTACGAGCAGTACTTC. Translation: CASSQGWGGPVYEQYF.

In its sample, this clonotype was seen many times. This chain uses TRBV7-6 with TRBJ2-2, with D tentatively TRBD1 (5 bases). V dropped 2 bases and J dropped 0 bases, with 10 bases sitting between them. Looked up from germline, CDR1 is SGHVS and CDR2 is FNYEAQ. The CDR3 contains 16 residues. For the CDR3, the DNA is TGTGCCAGCAGCTTACAGGTGACAGCGAACACCGGGGAGCTGTTTTTT. Amino acids: CASSLQVTANTGELFF.

V gene TRBV5-6 combines with J gene TRBJ2-1; D perhaps matches TRBD1 (5 bases). The CDR3 runs to 14 residues. V dropped 1 base and J dropped 4 bases, with 9 bases sitting between them. Germline V gives CDR1 SGHDT, CDR2 YYEEEE. In DNA, the CDR3 is TGTGCCAGCAGCTTGTACCGGACATACAATGAGCAGTTCTTC. It is translated as CASSLYRTYNEQFF.

This clonotype turned up a few times. This chain joins TRBV5-6 and TRBJ1-4; D not resolved. This CDR3 has 14 residues. Between the trimmed V and J ends, which lost 0 bases and 5 bases, there was a span of 8 bases. Germline V CDR1 and CDR2: SGHDT, YYEEEE. As DNA, the CDR3 is TGTGCCAGCAGCTTGGTTACGGGGAATGAAAAACTGTTTTTT. Protein: CASSLVTGNEKLFF.

The V gene is TRBV21-1, the J gene TRBJ2-4; the table's D call of TRBD1 was not tested on the DNA. TRBV21-1 is a recognized pseudogene. CDR3 size: 13 residues. CDR3 amino acids: CAGDRDRQNIQYF. The CDR3 DNA reads as TGTGCCGGAGACCGGGACAGACAAAACATTCAGTACTTC.

This clonotype appeared a few times. The chain employs TRBV7-2 and TRBJ1-1; 9 positions agree with TRBD1. Germline CDR1 SGHTA, CDR2 FQGNSA. This CDR3 is 17 amino acids long. Trimming took 0 bases from V and 5 from J; bases not matched to a gene: 10. This CDR3 is CASSLAVLGQGMTEAFF. The CDR3 DNA reads as TGTGCCAGCAGCTTAGCGGTGTTGGGACAGGGCATGACTGAAGCTTTCTTT. Supplemented by reference TRBV7-2 and TRBJ1-1, the full variable domain reads GAGVSQSPSNKVTEKGKDVELRCDPISGHTALYWYRQSLGQGLEFLIYFQGNSAPDKSGLPSDRFSAERTGGSVSTLTIQRTQQEDSAVYLCASSLAVLGQGMTEAFFGQGTRLTVV.

This clonotype was detected a few times. This sequence joins TRBV20-1 and TRBJ2-7; possibly TRBD1 or TRBD2 for D (5 bases each). In germline, CDR1 is DFQATT, CDR2 SNEGSKA (reference sequence). The length of the CDR3 is 14 residues. V was pared by 6 bases and J by 0 bases, with 15 bases between. The CDR3 DNA is TGCAGTGCCCCGGGGCAAAAGGGCTCCTACGAGCAGTACTTC. Encoded protein: CSAPGQKGSYEQYF.

This clonotype was seen only once. The chain joins TRBV24-1 to TRBJ2-5; either TRBD1 or TRBD2 may supply D (5 bases each). The CDR3 length is 15 residues. Deletions cut 3 bases from V and 1 base from J, with 11 bases between. The germline V gene has CDR1 KGHDR and CDR2 SFDVKD. The CDR3 DNA is TGTGCCACCAGTGATGGGGGTAGGGGCCAAGAGACCCAGTACTTC. As protein: CATSDGGRGQETQYF.

This clonotype was recorded at least ten times. The chain combines TRBV5-1 with TRBJ1-2, with D unresolved. Germline V CDR1 and CDR2: SGHRS, YFSETQ. V was clipped by 2 bases and J by 4 bases, with 12 bases between them. The length of the CDR3 is 14 residues. The CDR3 reads CASSFGVLGYGYTF. The CDR3 bases are TGCGCCAGCAGCTTCGGAGTACTTGGCTATGGCTACACCTTC.

The chain has TRBV29-1 and TRBJ1-2; D is unclear. The CDR3 extends over 14 amino acids. Germline V gene data show CDR1 as SQVTM and CDR2 as ANQGSEA. The V and J ends lost 4 bases and 5 bases respectively, with 17 bases between them. CDR3 protein: CSVAGLRDTYGYTF. CDR3 DNA sequence: TGCAGCGTTGCTGGACTCCGCGACACTTATGGCTACACCTTC. The entire variable domain, with the rest obtained from reference TRBV29-1 and TRBJ1-2, is as follows: SAVISQKPSRDICQRGTSLTIQCQVDSQVTMMFWYRQQPGQSLTLIATANQGSEATYESGFVIDKFPISRPNLTFSTLTVSNMSPEDSSIYLCSVAGLRDTYGYTFGSGTRLTVV.